The source of this T cell receptor (beta chain) is a study of CXCR3-negative and CXCR3-positive naive CD8 T cells. As regards this clonotype: Its antigen remains unknown.

The authors prepared UMI-labeled TRB cDNA libraries by 5' RACE. Reanalyzing the 5' RACE reads, TCRdb keeps one entry per CDR3 protein, without DNA. The sample's table shows 130,000 to 150,000 distinct CDR3 sequences. This CDR3 is built from 14 residues. Germline lookup yields CDR1 MNHEY and CDR2 SMNVEV (reference sequence). Study findings and constraints: TCR interaction strength was inferred from TRB CDR3 physicochemistry, as CD5 matched across naive subsets. Sequencing showed both naive subsets with comparably high diversity, and memory CD8+ cells much lower. Hydrophobicity was higher for TRB CDR3s found in CXCR3-positive naive cells than in CXCR3-negative naive cells.

Within the CD8+ T cell compartment, naive cells were CD45RO-CCR7+CD27+CD95-. This chain connects TRBV27 to TRBJ1-2. The sample consisted of naive CXCR3+ CD8+ T cells from blood. Stated subset: CD45RO-CCR7+CD27+CD95- naive CD8+ T cells expressing CXCR3 (TNR3+). The TCR comes from a human donor in good health. Some clones in this sample may be carry-over from other donors' samples. The CDR3: CASSLTPVNYGYTF.